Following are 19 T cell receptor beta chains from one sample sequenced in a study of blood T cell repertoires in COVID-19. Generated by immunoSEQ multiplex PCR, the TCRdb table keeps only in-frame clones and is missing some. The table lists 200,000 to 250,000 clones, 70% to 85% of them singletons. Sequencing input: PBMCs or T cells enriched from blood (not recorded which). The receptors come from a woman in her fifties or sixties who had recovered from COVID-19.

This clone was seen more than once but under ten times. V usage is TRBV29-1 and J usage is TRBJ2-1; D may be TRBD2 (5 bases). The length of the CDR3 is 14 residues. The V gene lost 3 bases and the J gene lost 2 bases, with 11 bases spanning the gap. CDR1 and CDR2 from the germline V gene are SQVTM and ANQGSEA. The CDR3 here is CSVDTSGTYNEQFF. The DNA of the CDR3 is TGCAGCGTTGATACGAGCGGAACCTACAATGAGCAGTTCTTC.

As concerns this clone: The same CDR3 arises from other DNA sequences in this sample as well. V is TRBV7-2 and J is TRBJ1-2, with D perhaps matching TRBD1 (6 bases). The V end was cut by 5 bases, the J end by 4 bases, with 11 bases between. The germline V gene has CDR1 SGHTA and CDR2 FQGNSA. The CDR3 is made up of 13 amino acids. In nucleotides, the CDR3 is TGTGCCAGCAGCGTGACAGGAATCTATGGCTACACCTTC. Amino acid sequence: CASSVTGIYGYTF.

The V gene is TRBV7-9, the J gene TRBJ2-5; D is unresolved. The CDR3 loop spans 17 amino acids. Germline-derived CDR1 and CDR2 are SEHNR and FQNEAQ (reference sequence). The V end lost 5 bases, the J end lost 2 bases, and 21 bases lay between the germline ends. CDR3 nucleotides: TGTGCCAGCAGCGGGCAGGTGGTTGGGTTCCCTCAAGAGACCCAGTACTTC. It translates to CASSGQVVGFPQETQYF.

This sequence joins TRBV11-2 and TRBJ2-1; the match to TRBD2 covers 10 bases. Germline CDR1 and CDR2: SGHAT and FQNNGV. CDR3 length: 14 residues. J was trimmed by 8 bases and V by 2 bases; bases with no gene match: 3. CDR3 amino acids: CASSLRLAGDEQFF. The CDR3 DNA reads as TGTGCCAGCAGCTTACGGCTAGCGGGGGATGAGCAGTTCTTC. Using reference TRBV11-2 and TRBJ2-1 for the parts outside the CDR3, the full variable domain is EAGVAQSPRYKIIEKRQSVAFWCNPISGHATLYWYQQILGQGPKLLIQFQNNGVVDDSQLPKDRFSAERLKGVDSTLKIQPAKLEDSAVYLCASSLRLAGDEQFFGPGTRLTVL.

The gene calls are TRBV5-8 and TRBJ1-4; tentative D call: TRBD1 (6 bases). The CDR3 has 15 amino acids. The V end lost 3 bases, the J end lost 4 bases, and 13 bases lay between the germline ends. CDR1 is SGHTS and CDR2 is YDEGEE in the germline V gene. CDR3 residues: CASSSGTTLNEKLFF. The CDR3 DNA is TGTGCCAGCAGCTCCGGGACAACCCTTAATGAAAAACTGTTTTTT.

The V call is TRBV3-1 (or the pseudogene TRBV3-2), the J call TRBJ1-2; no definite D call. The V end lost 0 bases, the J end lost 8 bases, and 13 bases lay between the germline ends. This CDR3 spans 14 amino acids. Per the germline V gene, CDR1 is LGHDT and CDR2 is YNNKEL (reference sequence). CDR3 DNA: TGTGCCAGCAGCCAAGAGGAGGCCGGGCGCGGCTACACCTTC. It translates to CASSQEEAGRGYTF.

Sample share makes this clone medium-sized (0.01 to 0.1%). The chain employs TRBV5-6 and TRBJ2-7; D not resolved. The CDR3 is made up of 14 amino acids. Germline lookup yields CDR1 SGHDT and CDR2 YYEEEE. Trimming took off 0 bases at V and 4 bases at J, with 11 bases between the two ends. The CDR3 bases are TGTGCCAGCAGCTTGGCCGAGGCGGAATACGAGCAGTACTTC. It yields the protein CASSLAEAEYEQYF.

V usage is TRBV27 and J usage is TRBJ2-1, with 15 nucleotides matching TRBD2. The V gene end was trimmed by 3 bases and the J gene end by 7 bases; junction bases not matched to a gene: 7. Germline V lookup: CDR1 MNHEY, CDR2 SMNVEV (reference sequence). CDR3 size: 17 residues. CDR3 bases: TGTGCCAGCAGTTTTTGGACTAGCGGGAGGGGGGGGAATGAGCAGTTCTTC. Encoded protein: CASSFWTSGRGGNEQFF.

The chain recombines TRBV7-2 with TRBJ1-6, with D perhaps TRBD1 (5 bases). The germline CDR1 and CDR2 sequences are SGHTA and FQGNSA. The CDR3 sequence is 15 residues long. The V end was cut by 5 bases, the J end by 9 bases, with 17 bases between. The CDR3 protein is CASSPQAGYRSPLHF. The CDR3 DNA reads TGTGCCAGCAGCCCCCAGGCAGGGTATCGTTCACCCCTCCACTTT.

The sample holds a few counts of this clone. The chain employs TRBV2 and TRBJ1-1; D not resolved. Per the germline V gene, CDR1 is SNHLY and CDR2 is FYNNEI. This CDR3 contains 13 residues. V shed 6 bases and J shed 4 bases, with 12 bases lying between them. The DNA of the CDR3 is TGTGCCAGCAGCGCCCCCACTGCCACTGAAGCTTTCTTT. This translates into CASSAPTATEAFF.

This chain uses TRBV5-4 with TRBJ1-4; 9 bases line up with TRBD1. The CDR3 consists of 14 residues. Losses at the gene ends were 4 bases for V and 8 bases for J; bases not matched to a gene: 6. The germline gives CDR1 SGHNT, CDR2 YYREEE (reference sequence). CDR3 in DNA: TGTGCCAGCAGCCCCGGGACAGGGCTAGAAAAACTGTTTTTT. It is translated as CASSPGTGLEKLFF. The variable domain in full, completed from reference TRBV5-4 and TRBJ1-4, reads ETGVTQSPTHLIKTRGQQVTLRCSSQSGHNTVSWYQQALGQGPQFIFQYYREEENGRGNFPPRFSGLQFPNYSSELNVNALELDDSALYLCASSPGTGLEKLFFGSGTQLSVL.

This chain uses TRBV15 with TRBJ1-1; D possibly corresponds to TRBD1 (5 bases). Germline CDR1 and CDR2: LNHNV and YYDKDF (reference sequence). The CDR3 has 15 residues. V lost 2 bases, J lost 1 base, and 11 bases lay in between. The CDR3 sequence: CATSRYPGQNTEAFF. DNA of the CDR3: TGTGCCACCAGCAGATACCCCGGACAGAACACTGAAGCTTTCTTT.

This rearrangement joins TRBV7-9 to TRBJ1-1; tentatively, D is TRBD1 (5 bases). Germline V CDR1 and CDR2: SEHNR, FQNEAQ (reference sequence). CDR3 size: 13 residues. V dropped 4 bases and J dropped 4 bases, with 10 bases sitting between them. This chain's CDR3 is CASSWQGSTEAFF. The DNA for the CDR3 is TGTGCCAGCAGCTGGCAGGGCTCCACTGAAGCTTTCTTT.

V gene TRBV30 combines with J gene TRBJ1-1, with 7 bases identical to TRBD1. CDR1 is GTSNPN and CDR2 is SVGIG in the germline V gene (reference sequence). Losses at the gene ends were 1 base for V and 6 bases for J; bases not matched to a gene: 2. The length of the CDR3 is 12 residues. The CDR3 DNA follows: TGTGCCTGGAGTGACACAGGGGCTGAAGCTTTCTTT. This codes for CAWSDTGAEAFF.

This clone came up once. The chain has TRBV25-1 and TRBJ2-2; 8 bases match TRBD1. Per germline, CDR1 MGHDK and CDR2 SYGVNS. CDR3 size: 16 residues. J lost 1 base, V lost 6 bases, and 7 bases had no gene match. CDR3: CASRLSGQGNTGELFF. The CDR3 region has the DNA TGTGCCAGCAGACTCTCCGGACAGGGGAACACCGGGGAGCTGTTTTTT.

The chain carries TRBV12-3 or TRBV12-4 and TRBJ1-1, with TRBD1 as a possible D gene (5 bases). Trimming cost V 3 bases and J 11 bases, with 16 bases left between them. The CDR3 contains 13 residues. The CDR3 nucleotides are TGTGCCAGCAGTTTGTCCCAGGGTCGAGAGGCTTTCTTT. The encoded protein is CASSLSQGREAFF.

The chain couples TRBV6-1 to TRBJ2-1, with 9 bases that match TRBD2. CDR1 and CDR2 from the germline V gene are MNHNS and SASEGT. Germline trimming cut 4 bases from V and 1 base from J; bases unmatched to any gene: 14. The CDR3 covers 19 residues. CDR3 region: CASSGGVGVAGVSYNEQFF. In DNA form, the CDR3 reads TGTGCCAGCAGTGGGGGGGTTGGTGTAGCGGGAGTTTCCTACAATGAGCAGTTCTTC.

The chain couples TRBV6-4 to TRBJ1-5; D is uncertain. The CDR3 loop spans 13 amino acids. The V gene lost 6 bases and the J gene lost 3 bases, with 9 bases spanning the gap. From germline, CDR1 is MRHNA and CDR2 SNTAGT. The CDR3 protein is CASSQEDNQPQHF. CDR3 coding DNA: TGTGCCAGCAGCCAAGAGGACAATCAGCCCCAGCATTTT.

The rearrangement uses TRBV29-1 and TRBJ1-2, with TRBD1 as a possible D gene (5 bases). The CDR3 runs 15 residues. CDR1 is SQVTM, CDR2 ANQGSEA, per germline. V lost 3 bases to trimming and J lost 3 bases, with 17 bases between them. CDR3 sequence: CSVEGGDSLYYGYTF. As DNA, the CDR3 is TGCAGCGTTGAGGGAGGAGACAGCCTTTACTATGGCTACACCTTC.